This T cell receptor (beta chain) came from a study of T cells in Graves' hyperthyroidism and ophthalmopathy. In the study overall: At the time of initial diagnosis and before any treatment, peripheral blood was collected.

The CDR3 extends over 12 amino acids. Trimming left V 3 bases short and J 7 bases short, with 6 bases between. Amplification targeted TCR beta CDR3 regions from RNA transcripts. First-round RT-PCR targeting the TCR CDR3 was performed with the HTBI primer set. TCRdb reanalysed the multiplex PCR reads using MiXCR and keeps one entry per CDR3 protein. Here the sample spans about 320,000 distinct CDR3 sequences, roughly 17% being singletons. Sequences were obtained from blood. The chain recombines TRBV12-3 or TRBV12-4 with TRBJ1-4; D gene uncertain. The receptor was isolated from a man aged 30-40 years with Graves' hyperthyroidism. The CDR3 coding sequence is TGTGCCAGCAGTTTCATGGCTGAAAAACTGTTTTTT. This translates into CASSFMAEKLFF.